One and the same sample provided the 13 T cell receptor beta chains below, sequenced in a study of shared clonotypes between healthy human individuals. Sequencing used immunoSEQ multiplex PCR; TCRdb keeps in-frame clones, though not all of them. The table lists approximately 2,000,000 clones, just under 95% of them singletons. The sample comprised naive CD4+ T cells from PBMCs. Stated subset: CD45RA+ positively selected. The receptors shown here come from a man younger than 35 in good health. Some clones in this sample may be carry-over from other donors' samples.

This chain links TRBV6-6 with TRBJ1-5; maybe TRBD1 (5 bases). Per the germline V gene, CDR1 is MNHNY and CDR2 is SVGAGI (reference sequence). Trimming removed 2 bases at V and 4 bases at J, with 12 bases between. This CDR3 spans 15 amino acids. The CDR3 DNA is TGTGCCAGCAGTTACGCCTTCGGGGCTAATCAGCCCCAGCATTTT. It is translated as CASSYAFGANQPQHF.

This chain uses TRBV18 with TRBJ2-7; 8 bases match TRBD2. Trimming cost V 6 bases and J 3 bases; bases outside gene matches: 10. The germline V gene encodes CDR1 KGHSH and CDR2 LQKENI. The CDR3 loop spans 15 amino acids. In nucleotides, the CDR3 is TGTGCCAGCTCGCCTCTCCTAAGCGGGAGCTACGAGCAGTACTTC. Amino acid sequence: CASSPLLSGSYEQYF.

This clone was detected only once. The J gene is TRBJ2-5, the V gene TRBV6-1; 14 positions agree with TRBD2. The CDR3 is made up of 13 amino acids. The V segment lost 7 bases and the J segment 11 bases; nucleotides outside the gene matches: 6. Germline V gene data show CDR1 as MNHNS and CDR2 as SASEGT. CDR3 DNA: TGTGCCAGCACTGGGACTAGCGGGAGCAAGCAGTACTTC. Its translation is CASTGTSGSKQYF.

The genes are TRBV30 and TRBJ2-1; D unresolved. The CDR3 is 11 amino acids. Germline V gene sequence: CDR1 GTSNPN, CDR2 SVGIG (reference sequence). V lost 4 bases to trimming and J lost 4 bases, with 5 bases between them. CDR3 coding DNA: TGTGCCTGGACATGGTACAATGAGCAGTTCTTC. Its translation: CAWTWYNEQFF.

V and J are TRBV29-1 and TRBJ2-3; 7 bases are a match to TRBD2. The germline gives CDR1 SQVTM, CDR2 ANQGSEA. Germline trimming cut 7 bases from V and 4 bases from J; bases unmatched to any gene: 11. The CDR3 is 14 residues long. CDR3 amino acids: CSGRGGRGADTQYF. The CDR3 region has the DNA TGCAGCGGTAGGGGCGGGAGAGGCGCAGATACGCAGTATTTT.

This rearrangement joins TRBV5-1 to TRBJ2-7, with TRBD2 matching 8 bases. The CDR3 covers 15 residues. V gave up 5 bases and J gave up 0 bases; unmatched junction bases: 7. Per germline, CDR1 SGHRS and CDR2 YFSETQ. The CDR3 region has the DNA TGCGCCAGCAGGCGACTAGCGTCGAGCTCCTACGAGCAGTACTTC. Translating it yields CASRRLASSSYEQYF.

The V and J genes are TRBV5-4 and TRBJ2-5, with D unresolved. V lost 5 bases, J lost 5 bases, and 10 bases lay in between. CDR3 length: 12 residues. Germline-derived CDR1 and CDR2 are SGHNT and YYREEE (reference sequence). The CDR3 loop is CASSYGRETQYF. Written as DNA, the CDR3 is TGTGCCAGCAGTTATGGGCGGGAGACCCAGTACTTC.

This clone appeared a few times. The genes are TRBV2 and TRBJ1-1, with 10 nucleotides matching TRBD1. From germline, CDR1 is SNHLY and CDR2 FYNNEI. This CDR3 is built from 15 residues. J was trimmed by 4 bases and V by 3 bases; bases with no gene match: 5. CDR3 in amino acids: CASSDRQGASTEAFF. Written as DNA, the CDR3 is TGTGCCAGCAGTGACCGACAGGGGGCGAGCACTGAAGCTTTCTTT.

The chain combines TRBV5-1 with TRBJ2-3, with D unresolved. Germline values: CDR1 SGHRS, CDR2 YFSETQ. V shed 7 bases and J shed 0 bases, with 12 bases lying between them. This CDR3 has 14 residues. The CDR3 sequence: CASSAEASTDTQYF. The CDR3 DNA sequence: TGCGCCAGCTCGGCTGAGGCTAGCACAGATACGCAGTATTTT.

This clone was observed a single time. The chain carries TRBV9 and TRBJ2-6; D is uncertain. The germline CDR1 and CDR2 sequences are SGDLS and YYNGEE. This CDR3 has 20 residues. Between the trimmed V and J ends, which lost 0 bases and 0 bases, there was a span of 19 bases. CDR3: CASSVALKFPADSGANVLTF. CDR3 sequence (DNA): TGTGCCAGCAGCGTAGCTCTTAAATTTCCAGCTGACTCTGGGGCCAACGTCCTGACTTTC.

The DNA of the CDR3 is TGTGCCAGCAGCTACGGCAGCTCCTACGAGCAGTACTTC. It yields the protein CASSYGSSYEQYF. This chain connects TRBV7-9 to TRBJ2-7; D is undetermined. The CDR3 length is 13 residues. Germline V lookup: CDR1 SEHNR, CDR2 FQNEAQ (reference sequence). Trimming took 4 bases from V and 0 from J, leaving 7 bases between them.

DNA of the CDR3: TGTGCCAGCAGTACCTTAGGGACGAGGACTAGCGGGATCTATGAGCAGTTCTTC. Its protein is CASSTLGTRTSGIYEQFF. The chain combines TRBV27 with TRBJ2-1; 12 bases fit TRBD2. V trimming: 5 bases; J trimming: 8 bases; junction bases outside the gene matches: 16. In germline, CDR1 is MNHEY, CDR2 SMNVEV (reference sequence). The CDR3 loop spans 18 amino acids.

V usage is TRBV11-1 and J usage is TRBJ2-1; D is unclear. Germline assignment: CDR1 SGHAT and CDR2 FQDESV (reference sequence). V dropped 6 bases and J dropped 0 bases, with 9 bases sitting between them. The CDR3 covers 14 residues. The CDR3 DNA sequence: TGTGCCAGCAGTTACACTCTCTCCTACAATGAGCAGTTCTTC. Protein product: CASSYTLSYNEQFF. Full variable domain (remainder filled in from reference TRBV11-1 and TRBJ2-1): EAEVAQSPRYKITEKSQAVAFWCDPISGHATLYWYRQILGQGPELLVQFQDESVVDDSQLPKDRFSAERLKGVDSTLKIQPAELGDSAMYLCASSYTLSYNEQFFGPGTRLTVL.